This T cell receptor (beta chain) was observed in a study of cytomegalovirus exposure and HLA in healthy donors. The germline gives CDR1 SGHRS, CDR2 YFSETQ. The CDR3 sequence is 15 residues long. Vbeta (60) and Jbeta (13) primers were used in the PCR. The repertoire was sequenced with immunoSEQ multiplex PCR; TCRdb's copy has only in-frame clones and lacks some. The sample comprises more than 150,000 clones, roughly 80% of which are singletons, and around 1.4% rests with the top ten. As to this clone: One end of the junction fails to match germline, which may point to a read error.

This chain links TRBV5-1 with TRBJ1-5, with a possible D match to TRBD1 (6 bases). This sequence originates from a girl aged 5-17 years in good health and CMV-seropositive. Sequenced sample: PBMCs. CDR3: CASSLSGGSSQPQHF. The CDR3 nucleotides are TGCGCCAGCAGCTTGTCGGGGGGCAGCAGTCAGCCCCAGCATTTT.